The next 31 T cell receptor beta chains were all read from a single sample in a study of blood T cell repertoires in COVID-19. Sequencing was performed with immunoSEQ multiplex PCR; in TCRdb, only in-frame clones are kept and a portion is missing. In the table there are 95,000 to 100,000 clones, over 85% of which are singletons. The sample consisted of peripheral blood. The receptors here all came from a human donor with COVID-19, enrolled during active disease. The donor label of this sample is uncertain.

The gene calls are TRBV14 and TRBJ2-7, with a tentative D call TRBD1 (6 bases). In germline, CDR1 is SGHDN, CDR2 FVKESK. V was pared by 4 bases and J by 2 bases, with 15 bases between. The CDR3 runs 15 residues. CDR3 coding DNA: TGTGCCAGCAGCCGGACAGAAAAAAATACCTACGAGCAGTACTTC. It specifies CASSRTEKNTYEQYF.

The gene calls are TRBV12-3 or TRBV12-4 and TRBJ2-7; the D is unclear. V was shortened by 8 bases and J by 1 base, with 6 bases between the two germline ends. The CDR3 is 11 residues long. The CDR3 reads CASGTSYEQYF. DNA of the CDR3: TGTGCCAGCGGCACATCCTACGAGCAGTACTTC.

The chain has TRBV19 and TRBJ2-1, with a tentative D call TRBD2 (5 bases). The germline V and J ends were trimmed by 3 bases and 5 bases, with 8 bases remaining between them. Germline CDR1 is LNHDA and CDR2 is SQIVND (reference sequence). The CDR3 has 13 residues. The CDR3: CASSMLAHNEQFF. The CDR3 DNA reads TGTGCCAGTAGTATGCTAGCCCACAATGAGCAGTTCTTC.

J is TRBJ2-7 and V is TRBV11-3, with TRBD1 matching 8 bases. This CDR3 region has 16 residues. Germline assignment: CDR1 SGHNT and CDR2 YENEEA. Trimming at V came to 5 bases and at J to 2 bases, leaving 11 bases not matched to a gene. The CDR3 sequence: CASSPQSTGATYEQYF. CDR3 sequence (DNA): TGTGCCAGCAGCCCTCAGTCGACAGGGGCCACCTACGAGCAGTACTTC.

This rearrangement joins TRBV2 to TRBJ2-5, with TRBD2 identical over 16 bases. Unmatched junction bases numbered 8, after V lost 8 bases and J lost 5 bases. The CDR3 extends over 16 amino acids. CDR1 and CDR2 (germline): SNHLY, FYNNEI. The CDR3 DNA reads TGTGCCAGCCGGGGGACTAGCGGGAGGGCCTGGGAGACCCAGTACTTC. Its translation: CASRGTSGRAWETQYF.

The V gene is TRBV5-1, the J gene TRBJ1-1; D is unclear. The CDR3 extends over 17 amino acids. The V gene lost 1 base and the J gene lost 1 base, with 17 bases spanning the gap. Germline V gene data show CDR1 as SGHRS and CDR2 as YFSETQ. CDR3 residues: CASSLRETWRENTEAFF. The CDR3 DNA follows: TGCGCCAGCAGCTTGCGGGAGACATGGAGGGAGAACACTGAAGCTTTCTTT.

In the case of this clone: The junction departs from the called germline gene at one end, perhaps through a read error. This rearrangement joins TRBV7-7 to TRBJ2-2; possibly TRBD1 for D (5 bases). CDR3 length: 19 amino acids. Germline V gene data show CDR1 as SSHAT and CDR2 as FNYEAQ (reference sequence). In DNA form, the CDR3 reads TGTGCTAGCAGCCCTCTTATCCCGGACATATCCTTAAACACCGGGGAGCTGTTTTTT. It is translated as CASSPLIPDISLNTGELFF.

V is TRBV6-1 and J is TRBJ1-5; TRBD1 might be the D (6 bases). The CDR3 consists of 15 residues. Germline CDR1 MNHNS, CDR2 SASEGT. The germline V and J ends were trimmed by 3 bases and 6 bases, with 15 bases remaining between them. The CDR3 loop reads CASSDLGQGSQPQHF. The CDR3 DNA reads TGTGCCAGCAGTGATTTGGGGCAGGGGAGTCAGCCCCAGCATTTT.

The chain recombines TRBV2 with TRBJ1-2, with 8 bases identical to TRBD1. Germline V lookup: CDR1 SNHLY, CDR2 FYNNEI. The CDR3 consists of 14 residues. Trimming took 5 bases from V and 6 from J; bases not matched to a gene: 8. Written as DNA, the CDR3 is TGTGCCAGCAGTAGACGCCAGGGGGCAGATGGCTACACCTTC. Amino acids: CASSRRQGADGYTF.

This clone was detected a few times. V and J are TRBV28 and TRBJ1-1; the match to TRBD1 covers 7 bases. CDR3 length: 13 residues. The germline V gene encodes CDR1 MDHEN and CDR2 SYDVKM. V shed 7 bases and J 5 bases; nucleotides not matched to a gene: 7. The CDR3 nucleotides read TGTGCCAGCACTAAACAGGGGTGGACTGAAGCTTTCTTT. Protein product: CASTKQGWTEAFF.

V and J are TRBV25-1 and TRBJ1-2; D remains ambiguous. This CDR3 has 12 residues. V was trimmed by 1 base and J by 4 bases, leaving 4 bases between them. CDR1 and CDR2 from the germline V gene are MGHDK and SYGVNS. The CDR3 region is CASSESVYGYTF. CDR3 coding DNA: TGTGCCAGCAGTGAATCTGTCTATGGCTACACCTTC.

This clone was counted only a few times. This chain joins TRBV3-1 (or the pseudogene TRBV3-2) and TRBJ2-3; no clear D gene. The CDR3 has 14 amino acids. Trimming pared 4 bases from V and 0 bases from J, leaving 8 bases between. Germline CDR1 is LGHDT and CDR2 is YNNKEL (reference sequence). CDR3 nucleotide sequence: TGTGCCAGCAGCCGAGCAACTAGCACAGATACGCAGTATTTT. Translating it yields CASSRATSTDTQYF.

The genes are TRBV6-5 and TRBJ1-1; a weak D match, TRBD1 (6 bases). From germline, CDR1 is MNHEY and CDR2 SVGAGI. V was clipped by 5 bases and J by 5 bases, with 18 bases between them. This CDR3 is built from 15 residues. The CDR3 sequence: CASSPRGGPETEAFF. The CDR3, as DNA: TGTGCCAGCAGTCCTAGGGGGGGGCCGGAAACTGAAGCTTTCTTT.

The rearrangement joins TRBV5-1 to TRBJ2-7; D call uncertain. The CDR3 extends over 13 amino acids. V was cut by 0 bases and J by 3 bases, with 7 bases left in between. CDR1 is SGHRS, CDR2 YFSETQ, per germline. The CDR3 nucleotides read TGCGCCAGCAGCTTGGCCTACAGCTACGAGCAGTACTTC. It yields the protein CASSLAYSYEQYF.

This clone came up many times. The V call is TRBV7-9, the J call TRBJ2-7, with 9 bases matching TRBD1. This CDR3 contains 14 residues. The V and J ends lost 7 bases and 6 bases, in that order; junction bases with no gene match: 10. Germline CDR1 is SEHNR and CDR2 is FQNEAQ (reference sequence). Here the CDR3 DNA reads TGTGCCAGCACTCCTCCAGGGACAGGGAGCGAGCAGTACTTC. Its protein product is CASTPPGTGSEQYF.

This clone was counted once. V and J are TRBV29-1 and TRBJ2-1; 7 bases map to TRBD2. Trimming cost V 3 bases and J 7 bases; bases outside gene matches: 6. Germline-derived CDR1 and CDR2 are SQVTM and ANQGSEA. This CDR3 has 13 amino acids. This chain's CDR3 is CSVDLAAANEQFF. CDR3 DNA: TGCAGCGTTGACCTAGCGGCGGCGAATGAGCAGTTCTTC.

In the case of this clone: The sample holds other DNA sequences that translate to the same CDR3. The chain recombines TRBV4-1 with TRBJ2-7; 7 nucleotides agree with TRBD1. CDR3 length equals 14 residues. The trim removed 6 bases at V and 4 bases at J, leaving 9 bases unmatched. Germline V lookup: CDR1 MGHRA, CDR2 YSYEKL. The CDR3 bases are TGCGCCAGCAGTCTAACGACAGGGTCGTACGAGCAGTACTTC. It encodes CASSLTTGSYEQYF.

J is TRBJ2-7 and V is TRBV5-1; D is unclear. Trimming stripped 0 bases from V and 0 bases from J, with 13 bases between. Germline V gene data show CDR1 as SGHRS and CDR2 as YFSETQ. CDR3 length equals 16 residues. The CDR3: CASSLDSLSLSYEQYF. In nucleotides, the CDR3 is TGCGCCAGCAGCTTGGACTCTCTTTCCCTCTCCTACGAGCAGTACTTC. Using reference TRBV5-1 and TRBJ2-7 for the parts outside the CDR3, the full variable domain is KAGVTQTPRYLIKTRGQQVTLSCSPISGHRSVSWYQQTPGQGLQFLFEYFSETQRNKGNFPGRFSGRQFSNSRSEMNVSTLELGDSALYLCASSLDSLSLSYEQYFGPGTRLTVT.

V and J are TRBV5-5 and TRBJ2-7, with 7 bases identical to TRBD2. From germline, CDR1 is SGHKS and CDR2 YYEKEE (reference sequence). J gave up 12 bases and V 2 bases, and 8 bases lay outside the gene matches. The CDR3 is 12 residues long. The CDR3 sequence: CASSLVGGSRYF. The CDR3 nucleotides are TGTGCCAGCAGCTTAGTGGGGGGGAGTCGGTACTTC.

The chain joins TRBV7-9 to TRBJ1-5, with D maybe TRBD1 (6 bases). This CDR3 is 14 amino acids long. Per germline, CDR1 SEHNR and CDR2 FQNEAQ (reference sequence). V was clipped by 4 bases and J by 3 bases, with 10 bases between them. Here the CDR3 DNA reads TGTGCCAGCAGCTCCCGGGACACCAATCAGCCCCAGCATTTT. Amino acid sequence: CASSSRDTNQPQHF.

This sequence joins TRBV6-5 and TRBJ2-3; 8 bases fit TRBD1. The V and J ends lost 5 bases and 5 bases, in that order; junction bases with no gene match: 9. Germline loops: CDR1 MNHEY, CDR2 SVGAGI. This CDR3 spans 15 amino acids. CDR3 DNA sequence: TGTGCCAGCAGTCCACAAAACACAGGGGGAGATACGCAGTATTTT. Protein: CASSPQNTGGDTQYF.

The chain links TRBV18 to TRBJ1-2; 7 positions agree with TRBD1. This CDR3 is built from 16 residues. Germline assignment: CDR1 KGHSH and CDR2 LQKENI. Losses at the gene ends were 3 bases for V and 5 bases for J; bases not matched to a gene: 12. The CDR3 region is CASSPEWQGVRYGYTF. The CDR3 DNA follows: TGTGCCAGCTCACCCGAGTGGCAGGGGGTGAGGTATGGCTACACCTTC. The whole variable domain, filled in from reference TRBV18 and TRBJ1-2, reads NAGVMQNPRHLVRRRGQEARLRCSPMKGHSHVYWYRQLPEEGLKFMVYLQKENIIDESGMPKERFSAEFPKEGPSILRIQQVVRGDSAAYFCASSPEWQGVRYGYTFGSGTRLTVV.

There are a few counts of this clone. The CDR3 spells CARPGDGYTF. The CDR3 DNA reads as TGTGCCAGGCCAGGGGATGGCTACACCTTC. This chain links TRBV5-5 with TRBJ1-2; a weak D match, TRBD1 (6 bases). CDR3 length equals 10 residues. V was cut by 8 bases and J by 6 bases, with 8 bases left in between. Germline V CDR1 and CDR2: SGHKS, YYEKEE (reference sequence).

The CDR3 nucleotides are TGTGCCAGCTCACCAGGGACAGGAAACATTCAGTACTTC. It translates to CASSPGTGNIQYF. The chain employs TRBV18 and TRBJ2-4; 8 bases match TRBD1. This CDR3 has 13 residues. Trimming cost V 2 bases and J 6 bases; bases outside gene matches: 0. Germline lookup yields CDR1 KGHSH and CDR2 LQKENI.

The chain uses TRBV6-5 and TRBJ2-7, with TRBD2 matching over 7 bases. Germline-derived CDR1 and CDR2 are MNHEY and SVGAGI. V lost 9 bases to trimming and J lost 0 bases; unmatched junction nucleotides: 8. The length of the CDR3 is 14 residues. In DNA, the CDR3 is TGTGCCAGTCGGGCGGCTAGCGGCTCCTACGAGCAGTACTTC. Residues: CASRAASGSYEQYF.

The J gene is TRBJ2-1, the V gene TRBV2; 8 nucleotides line up with TRBD2. Germline assignment: CDR1 SNHLY and CDR2 FYNNEI. The V and J ends lost 1 base and 3 bases, in that order; junction bases with no gene match: 2. This CDR3 spans 15 amino acids. CDR3 region: CASSEDGGVYNEQFF. The CDR3, as DNA: TGTGCCAGCAGTGAAGACGGGGGGGTCTACAATGAGCAGTTCTTC.

The gene calls are TRBV19 and TRBJ1-5; TRBD1 is a possible D gene (5 bases). Trimming cost V 6 bases and J 5 bases, with 11 bases left between them. The germline CDR1 and CDR2 sequences are LNHDA and SQIVND (reference sequence). The CDR3 runs 13 residues. CDR3 sequence reads: CASRQGRDQPQHF. The CDR3 region has the DNA TGTGCCAGTAGGCAGGGAAGGGATCAGCCCCAGCATTTT.

The chain combines TRBV28 with TRBJ2-7; 8 bases line up with TRBD1. The V gene's germline CDR1 is MDHEN and CDR2 SYDVKM. The CDR3 runs to 15 residues. Trimming cost V 6 bases and J 1 base; bases outside gene matches: 8. This CDR3 reads CASSVDRGGSYEQYF. In DNA, the CDR3 is TGTGCCAGCAGCGTTGACAGGGGAGGATCCTACGAGCAGTACTTC.

The rearrangement joins TRBV7-3 to TRBJ2-1, with TRBD2 matching 7 bases. The CDR3 is made up of 14 amino acids. With 1 base clipped from V and 10 bases from J, the junction kept 7 bases outside the gene matches. The V gene's germline CDR1 is SGHTA and CDR2 FQGTGA. For the CDR3, the DNA is TGTGCCAGCAGCTTAAGGGGGGGAGAAGGAGAGCAGTTCTTC. Protein sequence: CASSLRGGEGEQFF.

The rearrangement joins TRBV2 to TRBJ2-1, with TRBD1 matching over 9 bases. With 0 bases clipped from V and 9 bases from J, the junction kept 6 bases outside the gene matches. Germline-derived CDR1 and CDR2 are SNHLY and FYNNEI. This CDR3 is built from 15 residues. The CDR3 coding sequence is TGTGCCAGCAGTGAAGCCTTACAGGGGGCCGGTGAGCAGTTCTTC. Protein product: CASSEALQGAGEQFF.

Note on this clone: One junction end does not reproduce the germline sequence, and a read error may be involved. V gene TRBV7-9 combines with J gene TRBJ2-7; D is unresolved. Germline V CDR1 and CDR2: SEHNR, FQNEAQ (reference sequence). The CDR3 has 13 residues. The CDR3 DNA follows: TGTGCCAGCAGCTTAGCGGTGAGTTCCCCCTTGGACTTC. Translation: CASSLAVSSPLDF.